These 3 T cell receptor beta chains were all obtained from the same sample, sequenced in a study of control samples from healthy donors and cancer patients. TCRdb's copy holds only in-frame clones and misses some; the assay was immunoSEQ multiplex PCR. The table lists some 150,000 clones, around 90% of them singletons, with 7.1% in the top ten. The sample taken for sequencing was blood. These receptors were obtained from a young man in good health.

The chain's CDR3 is CASSPETTTNEKLFF. DNA of the CDR3: TGTGCCAGTAGCCCTGAGACTACAACTAATGAAAAACTGTTTTTT. V usage is TRBV19 and J usage is TRBJ1-4; D remains unclear. With 6 bases removed from V and 0 bases from J, the gap between germline ends came to 11 bases. Germline-derived CDR1 and CDR2 are LNHDA and SQIVND (reference sequence). This CDR3 region has 15 residues.

In nucleotides, the CDR3 is TGTGCCAGCAGCCAGAGCGGGGGGATCACAGATACGCAGTATTTT. Its protein is CASSQSGGITDTQYF. V and J are TRBV4-2 and TRBJ2-3; 9 nucleotides line up with TRBD2. V was clipped by 3 bases and J by 2 bases; unmatched bases: 3. Looked up from germline, CDR1 is LGHNA and CDR2 is YNFKEQ. CDR3 length: 15 amino acids.

The chain joins TRBV7-2 to TRBJ1-3; D ambiguous. V lost 5 bases and J lost 0, with 5 bases in between. The CDR3 is 13 amino acids. Germline V gives CDR1 SGHTA, CDR2 FQGNSA. The DNA for the CDR3 is TGTGCCAGCAGCCCCCACTCTGGAAACACCATATATTTT. As protein: CASSPHSGNTIYF.